This T cell receptor (beta chain) was identified in a study of T cell clonotyping in hematopoietic cell transplantation. Using immunoSEQ multiplex PCR, the repertoire was profiled, and TCRdb retains in-frame clones only, with some absent. Of about 5,900 clones listed, more than 75% are singletons. The receptor's source is a female patient aged 50-59 years who had an allogeneic stem cell transplant from a related donor, so the T cells may come from the graft donor. Some clones in this sample may be carry-over from other donors' samples. The sample here was peripheral blood mononuclear cells, taken 100 days after allogeneic stem cell transplant.

The chain's CDR3 is CSVERVTGPEAFF. The DNA for the CDR3 is TGCAGCGTTGAAAGGGTCACGGGCCCTGAAGCTTTCTTT. This chain links TRBV29-1 with TRBJ1-1, with D unclear. This CDR3 comprises 13 residues. Germline-derived CDR1 and CDR2 are SQVTM and ANQGSEA. Trimming pared 2 bases from V and 6 bases from J, leaving 13 bases between.